In its sample, the clone carrying this TCR beta chain was seen once. The germline V gene encodes CDR1 MDHEN and CDR2 SYDVKM. CDR3 length: 14 amino acids. V was pared by 3 bases and J by 7 bases, with 12 bases between. This record belongs to a study of blood T cell repertoires in COVID-19. The overall study: From the United States, Italy and Spain came samples of acute and convalescent COVID-19. T cells, B-cell-depleted T cells, or PBMCs supplied cDNA or gDNA.

In the study's own analysis: Amplifying reference gene primers gave estimates of nucleated cell counts. Measured with immunoSEQ multiplex PCR; TCRdb has only the in-frame clones, and not every one. The DNA gave D and trimming, while V, J and clone size come from that table. The table shows 200,000 to 250,000 clones, with around four fifths occurring only once. This chain connects TRBV28 to TRBJ1-4; a possible D gene is TRBD1 (6 bases). This clonotype was sampled from a man aged 25 to 40 with active or convalescent COVID-19. Sequenced input: peripheral blood. The CDR3 DNA reads as TGTGCCAGCAGTTTGGCCAGGGGCCCTGAAAAACTGTTTTTT. Amino acids: CASSLARGPEKLFF.